The 11 T cell receptor beta chains presented below share a single source sample, sequenced in a study of T cell repertoires in cytomegalovirus infection. These TCRs are of unknown antigen specificity. One entry per CDR3 protein results from TCRdb running MiXCR on the reads. Found here are 450,000 to 650,000 distinct CDR3 sequences, over 35% of them singletons; the top ten hold 48%. The sequencing here drew on cultured PBMCs, taken from culture after CMV antigen stimulation. The receptor set was obtained from a human donor in good health (CMV status not recorded). Some clones in this sample may be carry-over from other donors' samples.

This rearrangement joins TRBV7-2 to TRBJ2-2; no reliable D call. Deletions cut 3 bases from V and 6 bases from J, with 8 bases between. CDR1 is SGHTA and CDR2 is FQGNSA in the germline V gene. This CDR3 is 13 amino acids long. CDR3 DNA: TGTGCCAGCAGCTTCCGGGTGGCCGGGGAGCTGTTTTTT. It specifies CASSFRVAGELFF. Based on the CDR3 plus reference TRBV7-2 and TRBJ2-2, the full variable domain is GAGVSQSPSNKVTEKGKDVELRCDPISGHTALYWYRQSLGQGLEFLIYFQGNSAPDKSGLPSDRFSAERTGGSVSTLTIQRTQQEDSAVYLCASSFRVAGELFFGEGSRLTVL.

The CDR3 DNA follows: TGTGCCAGCAGAAACGCGGGTTACGGTTACGAGCAGTACTTC. It codes for CASRNAGYGYEQYF. The chain uses TRBV7-6 and TRBJ2-7; a weak D match, TRBD2 (5 bases). The CDR3 contains 14 residues. Germline CDR1 is SGHVS and CDR2 is FNYEAQ. V was pared by 6 bases and J by 4 bases, with 16 bases between.

The rearrangement joins TRBV28 to TRBJ2-1, with 10 bases identical to TRBD1. The CDR3 loop spans 14 amino acids. The trim removed 6 bases at V and 5 bases at J, leaving 4 bases unmatched. CDR1 is MDHEN, CDR2 SYDVKM, per germline. The CDR3, as DNA: TGTGCCAGCAGACGACAGGGGGCCCACAATGAGCAGTTCTTC. As protein: CASRRQGAHNEQFF.

This rearrangement joins TRBV11-2 to TRBJ2-5; no clear D gene. CDR3 length: 14 amino acids. Germline V CDR1 and CDR2: SGHAT, FQNNGV. V lost 5 bases to trimming and J lost 5 bases, with 15 bases between them. This CDR3 is CASSPRLGSETQYF. The CDR3, as DNA: TGTGCCAGCAGCCCCCGACTGGGGTCGGAGACCCAGTACTTC. The full variable domain, with the rest looked up from reference TRBV11-2 and TRBJ2-5, is EAGVAQSPRYKIIEKRQSVAFWCNPISGHATLYWYQQILGQGPKLLIQFQNNGVVDDSQLPKDRFSAERLKGVDSTLKIQPAKLEDSAVYLCASSPRLGSETQYFGPGTRLLVL.

This chain uses TRBV5-6 with TRBJ2-1; no clear D. CDR3 length equals 15 residues. Germline CDR1 SGHDT, CDR2 YYEEEE. Trimming shortened V by 0 bases and J by 0 bases, and 7 bases separated the two germline ends. For the CDR3, the DNA is TGTGCCAGCAGCTTGGAACAGTACTCCTACAATGAGCAGTTCTTC. This sequence encodes CASSLEQYSYNEQFF.

This chain connects TRBV6-6 to TRBJ1-1, with no clear D. The length of the CDR3 is 14 residues. The V end was cut by 5 bases, the J end by 4 bases, with 14 bases between. Germline V gene lookup returns CDR1 MNHNY and CDR2 SVGAGI (reference sequence). The CDR3 DNA is TGTGCCAGCAGTGACCCGCAGGAGGCCACTGAAGCTTTCTTT. Translated, it gives CASSDPQEATEAFF.

This clonotype was observed once. The rearrangement uses TRBV6-2 or TRBV6-3 and TRBJ1-1; the D gene is possibly TRBD1 (6 bases). V was clipped by 2 bases and J by 3 bases, with 10 bases between them. Germline CDR1 is MNHEY and CDR2 is SVGEGT. This CDR3 region has 14 residues. This CDR3 reads CASSYPGQYTEAFF. The CDR3, as DNA: TGTGCCAGCAGTTACCCCGGACAGTACACTGAAGCTTTCTTT.

This clonotype showed up just a few times. One base away lies a much larger clone, so this may be a sequencing read error. This chain connects TRBV7-8 to TRBJ2-1; D remains ambiguous. This CDR3 contains 11 residues. Germline CDR1 SGHVS, CDR2 FQNEAQ. The CDR3 region has the DNA TGTGCCAGCAGCTCCGACAATGAGCAGTTCTTC. This gives the protein CASSSDNEQFF.

This rearrangement joins TRBV27 to TRBJ2-5, with 9 bases that match TRBD2. CDR3 length: 16 amino acids. J was trimmed by 5 bases and V by 5 bases; bases with no gene match: 12. Per the germline V gene, CDR1 is MNHEY and CDR2 is SMNVEV (reference sequence). The CDR3 bases are TGTGCCAGCAGTCCGCGGGGTAGCGGGAGAGGGGAGACCCAGTACTTC. This encodes CASSPRGSGRGETQYF.

V usage is TRBV12-3 or TRBV12-4 and J usage is TRBJ2-7; D is ambiguous. V was trimmed by 0 bases and J by 6 bases, leaving 9 bases between them. The length of the CDR3 is 13 residues. CDR3 nucleotides: TGTGCCAGCAGTTTAGCGCTCCTGTCCGAGCAGTACTTC. Translation: CASSLALLSEQYF.

This rearrangement joins TRBV7-9 to TRBJ1-4; 7 bases are shared with TRBD1. The V gene end was trimmed by 3 bases and the J gene end by 5 bases; junction bases not matched to a gene: 9. This CDR3 has 16 amino acids. CDR1 SEHNR and CDR2 FQNEAQ come from the germline V gene (reference sequence). CDR3 in amino acids: CASSLTGRRVNEKLFF. In DNA, the CDR3 is TGTGCCAGCAGCTTGACAGGGAGGAGAGTCAATGAAAAACTGTTTTTT.